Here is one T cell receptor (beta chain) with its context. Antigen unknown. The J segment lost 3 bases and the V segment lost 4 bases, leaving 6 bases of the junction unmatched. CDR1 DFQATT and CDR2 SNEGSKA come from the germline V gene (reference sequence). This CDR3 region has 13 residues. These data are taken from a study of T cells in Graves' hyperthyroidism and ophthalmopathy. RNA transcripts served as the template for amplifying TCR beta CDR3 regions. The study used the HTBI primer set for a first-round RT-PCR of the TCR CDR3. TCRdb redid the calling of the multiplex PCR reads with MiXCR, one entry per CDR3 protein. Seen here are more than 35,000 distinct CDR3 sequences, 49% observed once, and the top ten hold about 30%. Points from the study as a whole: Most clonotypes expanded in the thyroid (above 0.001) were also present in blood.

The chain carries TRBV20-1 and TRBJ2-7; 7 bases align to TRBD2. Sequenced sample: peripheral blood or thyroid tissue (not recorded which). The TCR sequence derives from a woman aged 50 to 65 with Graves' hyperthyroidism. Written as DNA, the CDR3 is TGCAGTGCTATTGCCGGGACTATCTACGAGCAGTACTTC. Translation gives CSAIAGTIYEQYF.